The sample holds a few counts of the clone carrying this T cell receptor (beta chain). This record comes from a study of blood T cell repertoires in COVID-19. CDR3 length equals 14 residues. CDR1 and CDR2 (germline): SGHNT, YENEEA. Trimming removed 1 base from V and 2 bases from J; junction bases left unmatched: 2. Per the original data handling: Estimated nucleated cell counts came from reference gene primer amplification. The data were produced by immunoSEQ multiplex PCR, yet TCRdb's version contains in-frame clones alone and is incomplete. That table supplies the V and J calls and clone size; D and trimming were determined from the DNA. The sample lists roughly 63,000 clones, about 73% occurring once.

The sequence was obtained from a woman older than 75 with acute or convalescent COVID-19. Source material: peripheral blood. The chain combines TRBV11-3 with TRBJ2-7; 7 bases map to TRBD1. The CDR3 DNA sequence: TGTGCCAGCAGCTTAGTACAGGGGCCCTACGAGCAGTACTTC. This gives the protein CASSLVQGPYEQYF.